This T cell receptor beta chain is from a study of beta chain features in type 1 diabetes. This CDR3 contains 14 residues. Germline CDR1 reads MNHNS; CDR2 reads SASEGT. V was clipped by 0 bases and J by 2 bases, with 8 bases between them. The sample holds a few counts of this clone. Its antigen is unknown. The authors reverse transcribed all of the isolated RNA, so sequencing captured expressed TCRB transcripts. The repertoire was sequenced with immunoSEQ multiplex PCR; TCRdb's copy has only in-frame clones and lacks some. The repertoire includes roughly 230,000 clones, 9.6% of them detected once, and about 0.03% sits in the top ten. Study-wide findings and caveats: Type 1 diabetes patients showed a moderate but significant shortening of TCRB CDR3s in all four CD4+ subsets.

The receptor was derived from a woman younger than 35 in good health. The specimen sequenced was naive CD4+ T cells from blood. V is TRBV6-1 and J is TRBJ2-7; D is unresolved. The CDR3 region has the DNA TGTGCCAGCAGTGAAGCGGCAGGAACCTACGAGCAGTACTTC. Translated: CASSEAAGTYEQYF.